This T cell receptor (beta chain) was sequenced for a study of early T cells in non-severe SARS-CoV-2 infection. Study background: It was bulk RNA from unsorted whole blood that was sequenced, and the chains were unpaired.

The TCR library protocol attached unique molecular identifiers to the individual cDNA molecules. TCRdb reanalysed the 5' RACE reads using MiXCR and keeps one entry per CDR3 protein. The table shows 70,000 to 90,000 distinct CDR3 sequences, with about 12% occurring only once. This clonotype was seen a few times. CDR3 length: 16 residues. Germline V gives CDR1 MDHEN, CDR2 SYDVKM. The V end lost 2 bases, the J end lost 0 bases, and 11 bases lay between the germline ends. Sequenced input: whole blood. The chain couples TRBV28 to TRBJ2-1; D unclear. The receptor comes from an adult who was a healthcare worker with PCR-confirmed SARS-CoV-2 infection or an uninfected control (not recorded which). CDR3 amino acids: CASSLIGRSSYNEQFF. The DNA for the CDR3 is TGTGCCAGCAGTTTAATCGGACGGAGCTCCTACAATGAGCAGTTCTTC.